This passage covers 10 T cell receptor beta chains from one sample sequenced in a study of a mutant IDH1 vaccine in newly diagnosed glioma. The time point: week 5, during vaccination. Doses comprised 300 ug of mutant IDH1 20-mer peptide each, plus topical imiquimod. The method was immunoSEQ multiplex PCR; TCRdb's version includes in-frame clones alone and lacks a portion of them. Of about 60,000 clones in the sample, about 81% are singletons; the top ten hold approximately 7.4%. Antigens of these TCRs are unknown. The sequencing here drew on PBMCs, taken from a glioma patient whose treatment included an IDH1 peptide vaccine. The receptors shown here come from a woman aged 45-65 years with glioma.

In the case of this clone: One end of the junction is discordant with germline, which a read error may explain. V gene TRBV19 combines with J gene TRBJ1-1; TRBD1 agrees at 7 bases. Germline V gene data show CDR1 as LNHDA and CDR2 as SQIVND (reference sequence). The CDR3 has 17 residues. The CDR3 is CASSMIPGGGTNSEAFF. For the CDR3, the DNA is TGTGCCAGTAGTATGATACCAGGGGGTGGTACGAACTCTGAAGCTTTCTTT.

The chain joins TRBV19 to TRBJ1-4; no clear D. Trimming took off 3 bases at V and 7 bases at J, with 15 bases between the two ends. This CDR3 spans 15 amino acids. The germline CDR1 and CDR2 sequences are LNHDA and SQIVND (reference sequence). CDR3 DNA: TGTGCCAGTAGTATCGGCAGACTAATGAGTGAAAAACTGTTTTTT. Protein product: CASSIGRLMSEKLFF.

The chain has TRBV14 and TRBJ2-3; TRBD1 aligns across 7 bases. J lost 3 bases, V lost 4 bases, and 10 bases had no gene match. The CDR3 covers 16 residues. The germline CDR1 and CDR2 sequences are SGHDN and FVKESK. The CDR3 DNA reads as TGTGCCAGCAGCCGCTTGACAGGGCGAGGGACAGATACGCAGTATTTT. As protein: CASSRLTGRGTDTQYF.

The chain combines TRBV6-1 with TRBJ2-7; D possibly corresponds to TRBD1 (6 bases). In germline, CDR1 is MNHNS, CDR2 SASEGT. Deletions cut 6 bases from V and 6 bases from J, with 18 bases between. CDR3 length: 14 amino acids. CDR3 coding DNA: TGTGCCAGCAGCTCTCATAAGGGGGTGGGCGAGCAGTACTTC. Protein: CASSSHKGVGEQYF.

This clone was seen just once. The chain joins TRBV6-5 to TRBJ2-7; D perhaps matches TRBD2 (6 bases). In germline, CDR1 is MNHEY, CDR2 SVGAGI. V was trimmed by 2 bases and J by 2 bases, leaving 10 bases between them. The CDR3 runs to 14 residues. The CDR3 region has the DNA TGTGCCAGCAGTTACCAACTAGCCGCCTACGAGCAGTACTTC. Residues: CASSYQLAAYEQYF.

The J gene is TRBJ2-1, the V gene TRBV10-1; 15 bases fit TRBD2. J gave up 9 bases and V 7 bases, and 10 bases lay outside the gene matches. This CDR3 spans 16 amino acids. Germline-derived CDR1 and CDR2 are WNHNN and SYGVQD (reference sequence). DNA of the CDR3: TGCGCCAGCACTGCGGGACTAGCGGGGGGCCAGGGTGAGCAGTTCTTC. It encodes CASTAGLAGGQGEQFF.

The chain links TRBV14 to TRBJ2-7; perhaps TRBD1 as D (7 bases). Trimming took off 4 bases at V and 2 bases at J, with 18 bases between the two ends. Germline V gives CDR1 SGHDN, CDR2 FVKESK. The CDR3 has 16 residues. Written as DNA, the CDR3 is TGTGCCAGCAGCCCAAGGGCGGGACAGATCGCCTACGAGCAGTACTTC. This encodes CASSPRAGQIAYEQYF.

The rearrangement uses TRBV5-6 and TRBJ1-5; TRBD1 agrees at 9 bases. The junction had 7 bases not matched to a gene; V was cut back by 2 bases and J by 7 bases. The germline gives CDR1 SGHDT, CDR2 YYEEEE. The CDR3 has 15 amino acids. As DNA, the CDR3 is TGTGCCAGCAGCTTTGGGACAGGGCGAGGCCAGCCCCAGCATTTT. It yields the protein CASSFGTGRGQPQHF.

The V call is TRBV6-5, the J call TRBJ1-4; 8 bases are a match to TRBD1. Unmatched junction bases numbered 11, after V lost 7 bases and J lost 7 bases. CDR1 is MNHEY, CDR2 SVGAGI, per germline. This CDR3 comprises 15 residues. CDR3 sequence reads: CASTYRGTPGEKLFF. As DNA, the CDR3 is TGTGCCAGCACATACAGGGGGACCCCCGGTGAAAAACTGTTTTTT.

This clone showed up just a few times. The genes are TRBV18 and TRBJ2-7, with no clear D. The germline V and J ends were trimmed by 2 bases and 2 bases, with 7 bases remaining between them. CDR3 length: 13 amino acids. Germline V gene sequence: CDR1 KGHSH, CDR2 LQKENI. The CDR3 here is CASSPSGTYEQYF. The CDR3 DNA reads TGTGCCAGCTCACCATCAGGCACCTACGAGCAGTACTTC.